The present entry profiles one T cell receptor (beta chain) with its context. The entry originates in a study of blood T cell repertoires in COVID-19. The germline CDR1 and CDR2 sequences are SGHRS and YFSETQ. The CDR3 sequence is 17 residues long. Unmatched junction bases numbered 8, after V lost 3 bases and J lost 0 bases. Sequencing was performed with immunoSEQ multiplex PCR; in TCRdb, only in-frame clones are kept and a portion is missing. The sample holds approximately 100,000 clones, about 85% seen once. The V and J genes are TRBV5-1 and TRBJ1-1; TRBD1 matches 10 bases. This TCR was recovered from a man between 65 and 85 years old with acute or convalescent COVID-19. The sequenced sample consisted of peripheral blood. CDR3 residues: CASSSIGTGAMNTEAFF. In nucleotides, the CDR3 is TGCGCCAGCAGCTCGATCGGGACAGGGGCTATGAACACTGAAGCTTTCTTT.